The clone carrying this T cell receptor beta chain was observed a few times. What it recognizes is unknown. This CDR3 has 14 residues. The V end was cut by 0 bases, the J end by 4 bases, with 11 bases between. Germline V lookup: CDR1 SGHDT, CDR2 YYEEEE. These data originate in a study of shared clonotypes between healthy human individuals. Study details: Donor ages ranged 18 to 49 years: a couple of women, a few men.

The study, taken as a whole, reports: Non-shared clonotypes had lower generation probabilities than those shared by all four donors.

The repertoire was sequenced with immunoSEQ multiplex PCR; TCRdb's copy has only in-frame clones and lacks some. The sample shows 800,000 to 1,200,000 clones, about 80% of them seen only once. Specimen: memory CD4+ T cells from PBMCs. The subset: CD45RA-negative fraction. V and J are TRBV5-6 and TRBJ2-7; D perhaps matches TRBD2 (6 bases). This TCR came from a man younger than 35 in good health. Some clones in this sample may be carry-over from other donors' samples. CDR3 region: CASSLVVREYEQYF. CDR3 bases: TGTGCCAGCAGCTTGGTGGTCCGGGAGTACGAGCAGTACTTC.